This T cell receptor beta chain comes out of a study of cytomegalovirus exposure and HLA in healthy donors. This CDR3 is built from 17 residues. CDR1 and CDR2 from the germline V gene are SGDLS and YYNGEE. Between the trimmed V and J ends, which lost 3 bases and 2 bases, there was a span of 19 bases. With 60 Vbeta and 13 Jbeta primers, the PCR was carried out. Measured with immunoSEQ multiplex PCR; TCRdb has only the in-frame clones, and not every one. The sample consists of about 120,000 clones, around 81% of them appearing once. This chain uses TRBV9 with TRBJ2-3; the D gene is possibly TRBD1 (7 bases). The sequenced sample consisted of PBMCs. This receptor was obtained from a middle-aged woman in good health and CMV-seronegative. The CDR3 loop is CASSAAGGGPITDTQYF. The DNA of the CDR3 is TGTGCCAGCAGCGCCGCAGGGGGAGGACCTATCACAGATACGCAGTATTTT.